This T cell receptor (beta chain) was documented in a study of shared clonotypes between healthy human individuals. Findings and limits, study-wide: Of the naive CD4 clonotypes, roughly 5% were shared across several donors. Large sequencing depth failed to make sorted-subset sequencing complete, rarefaction showed.

With 2 bases clipped from V and 7 bases from J, the junction kept 10 bases outside the gene matches. The CDR3 covers 15 residues. The germline CDR1 and CDR2 sequences are MNHNS and SASEGT. Several immunoSEQ plates held equal portions of the genomic DNA taken from each subset. Generated by immunoSEQ multiplex PCR, the TCRdb table keeps only in-frame clones and is missing some. The sample yields hundreds of thousands of clones, 80% to 95% seen once. CD45RO-negative CD8 cells positively selected for CCR7 made up the naive population, which excluded terminally differentiated effector memory CD45RA+ cells. There were only Caucasian adults among the donors, and all lived in Nashville, Tennessee. With regard to this clone: As yet, its antigen is unknown.

The V and J genes are TRBV6-1 and TRBJ2-7, with 8 bases that match TRBD2. Sequenced: naive CD8+ T cells sorted from blood. This clonotype was sampled from a man aged 25-45 years in good health. The CDR3 nucleotides read TGTGCCAGCAGTGAAAGTCTAGCGGGCTCGCGGGAGCAGTACTTC. This gives the protein CASSESLAGSREQYF.